The 23 T cell receptor beta chains below all came from one sample that was sequenced in a study of OX40 agonist ivuxolimab in advanced cancers. Only in-frame clones appear in the TCRdb table, and some are missing; sequencing was by immunoSEQ multiplex PCR. The sample comprises around 68,000 clones, approximately 87% of which are singletons, and 0.6% to 0.8% rests with the top ten. The sequenced sample was CD4+ or CD8+ T cells sorted from blood, obtained in a trial of the OX40 agonist ivuxolimab. These receptors all stem from an adult with an advanced solid tumor such as melanoma, head and neck, liver or kidney cancer.

About this clone: Within the sample, other DNA sequences also encode this same CDR3. This sequence joins TRBV6-1 and TRBJ1-3, with D possibly TRBD1 on 5 matching bases. Germline assignment: CDR1 MNHNS and CDR2 SASEGT. V was clipped by 3 bases and J by 0 bases, with 12 bases between them. The CDR3 is made up of 16 amino acids. The CDR3 sequence: CASSEARGPSGNTIYF. The DNA of the CDR3 is TGTGCCAGCAGTGAGGCGAGGGGTCCCTCTGGAAACACCATATATTTT.

With regard to this clone: One end of the junction does not line up with germline, which may come from a read error. The chain recombines TRBV15 with TRBJ1-3; TRBD1 agrees at 7 bases. The CDR3 has 20 amino acids. Germline CDR1 LNHNV, CDR2 YYDKDF (reference sequence). The CDR3: CATSTQLDRRRSLGWKHHIF. The CDR3 coding sequence is TGTGCCACCAGCACACAACTGGACAGGAGAAGGTCTCTGGGCTGGAAACACCATATATTT.

The genes are TRBV5-1 and TRBJ2-1, with a possible D match to TRBD1 (6 bases). Trimming left V 2 bases short and J 9 bases short, with 9 bases between. There are 12 residues in the CDR3. Germline CDR1 reads SGHRS; CDR2 reads YFSETQ. The CDR3 reads CASSLQGIEQFF. CDR3 DNA sequence: TGCGCCAGCAGCTTACAGGGAATTGAGCAGTTCTTC.

Here the CDR3 reads CASSLGQHYGYTF. The CDR3 nucleotides read TGTGCCAGCAGCTTGGGACAGCACTATGGCTACACCTTC. The chain uses TRBV28 and TRBJ1-2; 7 nucleotides agree with TRBD1. The junction had 4 bases not matched to a gene; V was cut back by 6 bases and J by 3 bases. Germline V gives CDR1 MDHEN, CDR2 SYDVKM. The length of the CDR3 is 13 residues.

V usage is TRBV7-2 and J usage is TRBJ2-7, with a possible D match to TRBD2 (5 bases). Per the germline V gene, CDR1 is SGHTA and CDR2 is FQGNSA. The CDR3 totals 15 residues. Between the trimmed V and J ends, which lost 3 bases and 2 bases, there was a span of 14 bases. DNA for the CDR3: TGTGCCAGCAGCTTGGCTCCAGGAGGACCCTACGAGCAGTACTTC. Its protein is CASSLAPGGPYEQYF.

The chain combines TRBV10-3 with TRBJ2-3, with a weak D call TRBD1 (6 bases). The CDR3 totals 16 residues. The V end was cut by 6 bases, the J end by 2 bases, with 18 bases between. Germline assignment: CDR1 ENHRY and CDR2 SYGVKD. CDR3 sequence: CAIRITGHADTDTQYF. The CDR3 nucleotides read TGTGCCATCAGAATTACAGGGCATGCGGACACAGATACGCAGTATTTT.

The CDR3 region is CASSNVGVNLGDGQYF. The CDR3, as DNA: TGTGCCAGCAGCAACGTAGGGGTGAACCTTGGGGACGGGCAGTACTTC. This chain links TRBV28 with TRBJ2-7; TRBD1 or TRBD2 may be the D gene (5 bases each). Germline V gene lookup returns CDR1 MDHEN and CDR2 SYDVKM. V was shortened by 6 bases and J by 9 bases, with 27 bases between the two germline ends. CDR3 length: 16 amino acids. The full variable domain, its missing parts supplied by reference TRBV28 and TRBJ2-7, is DVKVTQSSRYLVKRTGEKVFLECVQDMDHENMFWYRQDPGLGLRLIYFSYDVKMKEKGDIPEGYSVSREKKERFSLILESASTNQTSMYLCASSNVGVNLGDGQYFGPGTRLTVT.

The rearrangement uses TRBV9 and TRBJ1-2; the D gene is possibly TRBD1 (6 bases). V was shortened by 5 bases and J by 4 bases, with 18 bases between the two germline ends. The CDR3 loop spans 15 amino acids. Germline V gene data show CDR1 as SGDLS and CDR2 as YYNGEE. CDR3 DNA sequence: TGTGCCAGCAGGGGCACCCAGGGGCGACTCTATGGCTACACCTTC. The encoded protein is CASRGTQGRLYGYTF.

The chain links TRBV7-2 to TRBJ2-2; the D gene is possibly TRBD2 (5 bases). Germline V CDR1 and CDR2: SGHTA, FQGNSA. The CDR3 is 14 amino acids. V was shortened by 5 bases and J by 6 bases, with 13 bases between the two germline ends. The CDR3 sequence is CASSPGTRAGELFF. The CDR3 DNA is TGTGCCAGCAGCCCTGGAACGCGGGCCGGGGAGCTGTTTTTT. Full variable domain (missing parts from reference TRBV7-2 and TRBJ2-2): GAGVSQSPSNKVTEKGKDVELRCDPISGHTALYWYRQSLGQGLEFLIYFQGNSAPDKSGLPSDRFSAERTGGSVSTLTIQRTQQEDSAVYLCASSPGTRAGELFFGEGSRLTVL.

This sequence joins TRBV5-4 and TRBJ2-2; either TRBD1 or TRBD2 may supply D (5 bases each). The CDR3 consists of 15 residues. Germline V gene sequence: CDR1 SGHNT, CDR2 YYREEE (reference sequence). Trimming shortened V by 3 bases and J by 3 bases, and 12 bases separated the two germline ends. The CDR3 loop is CASSSEGLHTGELFF. Written as DNA, the CDR3 is TGTGCCAGCAGCTCAGAGGGGTTGCACACCGGGGAGCTGTTTTTT.

The chain uses TRBV9 and TRBJ1-1; D call uncertain. The germline V and J ends were trimmed by 3 bases and 3 bases, with 9 bases remaining between them. The CDR3 totals 13 residues. Germline V gene sequence: CDR1 SGDLS, CDR2 YYNGEE. CDR3 in DNA: TGTGCCAGCAGCGGGAGAGTAGACACTGAAGCTTTCTTT. Its translation is CASSGRVDTEAFF. Combining the CDR3 with reference TRBV9 and TRBJ1-1 gives the whole variable domain DSGVTQTPKHLITATGQRVTLRCSPRSGDLSVYWYQQSLDQGLQFLIQYYNGEERAKGNILERFSAQQFPDLHSELNLSSLELGDSALYFCASSGRVDTEAFFGQGTRLTVV.

The chain is built from TRBV11-2 and TRBJ1-1, with 8 bases lining up with TRBD1. Looked up from germline, CDR1 is SGHAT and CDR2 is FQNNGV. The CDR3 is made up of 11 amino acids. The V and J ends lost 7 bases and 10 bases, in that order; junction bases with no gene match: 5. In nucleotides, the CDR3 is TGTGCCAGCACCCAGGGGGCTGTAGCTTTCTTT. Translation: CASTQGAVAFF.

J is TRBJ2-7 and V is TRBV6-5; 8 bases are a match to TRBD1. Germline V lookup: CDR1 MNHEY, CDR2 SVGAGI. The CDR3 has 16 residues. Trimming took 2 bases from V and 2 from J; bases not matched to a gene: 8. The CDR3 sequence is CASSYNYGTGAYEQYF. CDR3 coding DNA: TGTGCCAGCAGTTACAATTACGGGACAGGAGCCTACGAGCAGTACTTC.

This chain joins TRBV10-3 and TRBJ2-1, with 7 nucleotides matching TRBD1. The V and J ends lost 11 bases and 5 bases, in that order; junction bases with no gene match: 9. Germline V gives CDR1 ENHRY, CDR2 SYGVKD. The CDR3 covers 13 residues. The CDR3 region is CASGGTEDNEQFF. CDR3 bases: TGTGCCTCGGGTGGGACAGAAGACAATGAGCAGTTCTTC.

V usage is TRBV18 and J usage is TRBJ1-1, with D possibly being TRBD1 (6 bases). The CDR3 loop spans 17 amino acids. CDR1 KGHSH and CDR2 LQKENI come from the germline V gene. Trimming shortened V by 3 bases and J by 0 bases, and 17 bases separated the two germline ends. CDR3 DNA sequence: TGTGCCAGCTCACCTCGCCAGGGGCGATTAATGAACACTGAAGCTTTCTTT. Translating gives CASSPRQGRLMNTEAFF. The full variable domain, its missing parts supplied by reference TRBV18 and TRBJ1-1, is NAGVMQNPRHLVRRRGQEARLRCSPMKGHSHVYWYRQLPEEGLKFMVYLQKENIIDESGMPKERFSAEFPKEGPSILRIQQVVRGDSAAYFCASSPRQGRLMNTEAFFGQGTRLTVV.

This clone was observed a handful of times. The chain has TRBV29-1 and TRBJ1-1; TRBD1 aligns across 9 bases. After removal of 4 bases from V and 0 bases from J, the junction contained 12 bases not matched to a gene. This CDR3 has 17 residues. From germline, CDR1 is SQVTM and CDR2 ANQGSEA. The CDR3 DNA reads TGCAGCGTTGTAGCCCGAGGACAGGGGATGGTGAACACTGAAGCTTTCTTT. Protein sequence: CSVVARGQGMVNTEAFF.

The rearrangement links TRBV6-5 to TRBJ1-2, with a weak D call TRBD1 (5 bases). Germline loops: CDR1 MNHEY, CDR2 SVGAGI. The CDR3 consists of 14 residues. The V and J ends lost 8 bases and 4 bases respectively, with 17 bases between them. Written as DNA, the CDR3 is TGTGCCAGCTGCCCACCCCGAGGGGTCTATGGCTACACCTTC. Translated: CASCPPRGVYGYTF.

V is TRBV6-5 and J is TRBJ1-6, with a weak D call TRBD1 (6 bases). Trimming took off 5 bases at V and 7 bases at J, with 12 bases between the two ends. CDR3 length equals 14 residues. Germline-derived CDR1 and CDR2 are MNHEY and SVGAGI. CDR3 region: CASSRTGFNSPLHF. CDR3 coding DNA: TGTGCCAGCAGTCGAACAGGGTTCAATTCACCCCTCCACTTT.

V gene TRBV18 combines with J gene TRBJ2-1; the match to TRBD1 covers 7 bases. The CDR3 length is 15 residues. V was clipped by 4 bases and J by 4 bases; unmatched bases: 7. From germline, CDR1 is KGHSH and CDR2 LQKENI. The DNA of the CDR3 is TGTGCCAGCTCACGAGGGACAGCAGGGTACAATGAGCAGTTCTTC. Protein product: CASSRGTAGYNEQFF. The full variable domain, completed using reference TRBV18 and TRBJ2-1, is NAGVMQNPRHLVRRRGQEARLRCSPMKGHSHVYWYRQLPEEGLKFMVYLQKENIIDESGMPKERFSAEFPKEGPSILRIQQVVRGDSAAYFCASSRGTAGYNEQFFGPGTRLTVL.

V is TRBV30 and J is TRBJ1-2; D is undetermined. The CDR3 covers 14 residues. Germline CDR1 reads GTSNPN; CDR2 reads SVGIG (reference sequence). Trimming cost V 4 bases and J 5 bases, with 17 bases left between them. The CDR3 loop reads CAWTSFCLLYGYTF. CDR3 nucleotides: TGTGCCTGGACCTCTTTTTGCCTCCTATATGGCTACACCTTC.

The J gene is TRBJ1-4, the V gene TRBV5-6, with D possibly being TRBD1 (6 bases). Germline CDR1 is SGHDT and CDR2 is YYEEEE. This CDR3 contains 15 residues. The V end lost 5 bases, the J end lost 0 bases, and 11 bases lay between the germline ends. CDR3 sequence reads: CASRLTGATNEKLFF. CDR3 in DNA: TGTGCCAGCAGACTGACAGGTGCAACTAATGAAAAACTGTTTTTT.

V is TRBV7-2 and J is TRBJ2-7, with a tentative D call TRBD2 (5 bases). From germline, CDR1 is SGHTA and CDR2 FQGNSA. The CDR3 length is 13 residues. The V end was cut by 1 base, the J end by 4 bases, with 8 bases between. This chain's CDR3 is CASSLGTLYEQYF. The CDR3 DNA reads TGTGCCAGCAGCTTAGGGACTCTTTACGAGCAGTACTTC.

This chain links TRBV6-5 with TRBJ2-7, with no clear D. CDR3 length: 15 residues. Trimming cost V 5 bases and J 3 bases, with 17 bases left between them. Germline V CDR1 and CDR2: MNHEY, SVGAGI. CDR3 residues: CASSNQPVAIYEQYF. The CDR3 DNA sequence: TGTGCCAGCAGTAACCAACCTGTGGCCATCTACGAGCAGTACTTC.